A single TCR beta chain is shown here with its context. This record comes from a study of blood T cell repertoires in COVID-19. Study overall: Sites across the United States, Italy and Spain contributed samples from acute and convalescent COVID-19. The cDNA or gDNA used as material had been derived from T cells, B-cell-depleted T cells, or PBMCs.

Participants were aged about 18 to 89 years from 24 US areas. Cohort 3 recovery required two negative PCRs, clearance, or symptom resolution. V lost 0 bases, J lost 5 bases, and 5 bases stayed unmatched. The CDR3 has 15 residues. Germline CDR1 is ENHRY and CDR2 is SYGVKD. Here immunoSEQ multiplex PCR was the method, and the copy in TCRdb shows in-frame clones only, minus some. The sample has roughly 180,000 clones; approximately 81% are singletons. This sequence joins TRBV10-3 and TRBJ1-1; 8 bases agree with TRBD1. The sequence was collected from a man aged 55-75 years who had recovered from COVID-19. What was sequenced was PBMCs or T cells enriched from blood (not recorded which). CDR3 loop: CAISESTGEGTEAFF. For the CDR3, the DNA is TGTGCCATCAGTGAGTCGACAGGGGAAGGGACTGAAGCTTTCTTT.